The T cell receptor (beta chain) described here comes from a study of T cells in Graves' hyperthyroidism and ophthalmopathy. Researchers amplified the TCR beta CDR3 regions from RNA transcripts. During a first-round RT-PCR of the TCR CDR3, the HTBI primer set was used. TCRdb reprocessed the multiplex PCR reads with MiXCR, giving one entry per CDR3 protein. This table holds approximately 320,000 distinct CDR3 sequences, 16% found once. At least ten counts were recorded for this clonotype. The target antigen is unknown. The CDR3 length is 15 residues. V shed 4 bases and J shed 2 bases, with 15 bases lying between them. In germline, CDR1 is SGHRS, CDR2 YFSETQ. General study points: A model of 13 V-J pairs discriminated ophthalmopathy from stable hyperthyroidism. Most clonotypes expanded in the thyroid (above 0.001) were also present in blood. The model anticipated ophthalmopathy a median approximately six months pre-onset.

Patients aged 18 to 65 had newly diagnosed hyperthyroidism lasting under 2 months. This chain connects TRBV5-1 to TRBJ2-5, with D perhaps matching TRBD2 (6 bases). The source of this sequence is a man under 40 with Graves' hyperthyroidism. The sample comprised blood. The CDR3 sequence is CASSLSQGTQETQYF. For the CDR3, the DNA is TGCGCCAGCAGCCTCTCCCAAGGGACTCAAGAGACCCAGTACTTC.